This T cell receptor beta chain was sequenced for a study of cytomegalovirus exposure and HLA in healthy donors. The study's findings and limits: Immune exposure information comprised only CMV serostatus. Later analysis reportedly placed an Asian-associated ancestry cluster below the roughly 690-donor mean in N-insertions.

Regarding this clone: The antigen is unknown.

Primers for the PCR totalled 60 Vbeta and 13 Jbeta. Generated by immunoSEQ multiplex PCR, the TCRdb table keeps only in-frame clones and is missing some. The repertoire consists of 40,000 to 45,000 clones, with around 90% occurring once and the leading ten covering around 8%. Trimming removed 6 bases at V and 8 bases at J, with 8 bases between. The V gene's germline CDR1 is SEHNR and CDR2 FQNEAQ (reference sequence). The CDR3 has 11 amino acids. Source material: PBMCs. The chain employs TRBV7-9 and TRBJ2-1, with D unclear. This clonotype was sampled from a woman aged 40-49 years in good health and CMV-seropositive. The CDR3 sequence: CASRIRDEQFF. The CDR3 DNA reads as TGTGCCAGCAGGATACGCGATGAGCAGTTCTTC. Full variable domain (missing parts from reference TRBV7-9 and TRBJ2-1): DTGVSQNPRHKITKRGQNVTFRCDPISEHNRLYWYRQTLGQGPEFLTYFQNEAQLEKSRLLSDRFSAERPKGSFSTLEIQRTEQGDSAMYLCASRIRDEQFFGPGTRLTVL.